The source of this TCR beta chain is a study of cytomegalovirus exposure and HLA in healthy donors. General observations from the study: In a later analysis, donors in an Asian-associated ancestry cluster reportedly had fewer N-insertions in productive TCRs than the cohort mean.

Turning to this clone: Its target is not known. A junction end diverges from the germline sequence, so it may reflect a read error.

This CDR3 is built from 11 residues. The germline V gene encodes CDR1 MNHEY and CDR2 SMNVEV (reference sequence). The PCR was carried out with 60 Vbeta primers and 13 Jbeta primers. Libraries were prepared by immunoSEQ multiplex PCR; TCRdb keeps only in-frame clonotypes and omits some of them. The sample shows around 220,000 clones, 60% to 80% of them seen only once. Sequencing was done on a sample of PBMCs. The clonotype originates from a woman aged 30 to 39 in good health and CMV-seronegative. The chain joins TRBV27 to TRBJ2-7; no clear D gene. The CDR3 sequence: CASSLSSRKDF. CDR3 DNA sequence: TGTGCCAGCAGTTTATCGTCGAGGAAGGACTTC.